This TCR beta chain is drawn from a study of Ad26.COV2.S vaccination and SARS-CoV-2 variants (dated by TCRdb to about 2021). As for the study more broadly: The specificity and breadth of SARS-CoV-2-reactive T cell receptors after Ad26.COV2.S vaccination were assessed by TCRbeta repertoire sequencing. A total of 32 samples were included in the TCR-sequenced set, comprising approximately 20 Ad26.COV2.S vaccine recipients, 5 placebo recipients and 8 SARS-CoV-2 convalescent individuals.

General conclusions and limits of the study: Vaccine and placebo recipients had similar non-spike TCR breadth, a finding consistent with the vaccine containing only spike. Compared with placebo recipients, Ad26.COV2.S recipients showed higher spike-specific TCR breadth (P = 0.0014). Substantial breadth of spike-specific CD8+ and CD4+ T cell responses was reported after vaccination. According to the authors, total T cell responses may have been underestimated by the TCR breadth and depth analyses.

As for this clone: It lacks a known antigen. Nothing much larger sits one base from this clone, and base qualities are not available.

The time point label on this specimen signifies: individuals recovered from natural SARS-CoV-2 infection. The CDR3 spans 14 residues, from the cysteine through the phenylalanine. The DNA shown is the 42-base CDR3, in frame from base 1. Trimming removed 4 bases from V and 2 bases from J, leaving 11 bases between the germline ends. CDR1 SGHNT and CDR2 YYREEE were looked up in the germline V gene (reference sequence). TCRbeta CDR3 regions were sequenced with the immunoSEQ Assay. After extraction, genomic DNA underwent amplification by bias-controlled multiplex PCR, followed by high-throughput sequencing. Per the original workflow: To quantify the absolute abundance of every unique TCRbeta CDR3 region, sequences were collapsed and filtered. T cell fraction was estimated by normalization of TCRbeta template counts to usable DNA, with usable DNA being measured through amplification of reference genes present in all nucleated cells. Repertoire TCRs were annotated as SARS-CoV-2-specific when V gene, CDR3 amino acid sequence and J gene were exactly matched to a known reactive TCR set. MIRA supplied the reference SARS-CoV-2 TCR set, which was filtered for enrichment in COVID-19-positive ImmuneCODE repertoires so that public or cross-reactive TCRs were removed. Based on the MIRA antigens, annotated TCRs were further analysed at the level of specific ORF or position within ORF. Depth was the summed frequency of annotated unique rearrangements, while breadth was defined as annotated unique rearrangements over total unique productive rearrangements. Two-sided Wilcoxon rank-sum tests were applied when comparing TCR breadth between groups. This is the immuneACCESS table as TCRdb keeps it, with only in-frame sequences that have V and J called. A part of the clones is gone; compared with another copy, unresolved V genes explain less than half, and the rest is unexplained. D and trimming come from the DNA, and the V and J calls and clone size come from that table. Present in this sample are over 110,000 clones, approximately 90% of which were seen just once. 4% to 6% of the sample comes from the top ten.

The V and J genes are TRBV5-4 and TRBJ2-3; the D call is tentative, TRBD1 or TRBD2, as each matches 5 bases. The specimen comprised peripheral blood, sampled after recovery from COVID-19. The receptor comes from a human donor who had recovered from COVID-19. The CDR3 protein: CASSPLGTTDTQYF. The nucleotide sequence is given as TGTGCCAGCAGCCCCCTAGGGACCACAGATACGCAGTATTTT. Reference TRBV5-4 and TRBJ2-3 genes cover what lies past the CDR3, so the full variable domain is ETGVTQSPTHLIKTRGQQVTLRCSSQSGHNTVSWYQQALGQGPQFIFQYYREEENGRGNFPPRFSGLQFPNYSSELNVNALELDDSALYLCASSPLGTTDTQYFGPGTRLTVL.